What follows are 27 T cell receptor beta chains derived from one specimen sequenced in a study of persistence of HIV-infected CD4 T cells. Cells were stimulated with overlapping HIV-1 Gag 15-mer peptides. Sorting selected CD4+ T cells upregulating both CD40 ligand and CD69. For these TCRs, the target antigens are not known. Sequencing used immunoSEQ version 4 in survey mode. Sequenced by immunoSEQ multiplex PCR; TCRdb stores in-frame clones only, minus some. This sample has almost 20,000 clones; 60% to 80% occur once, and the top ten carry under 2.5%. Sequenced material: CD4+ T cells sorted from PBMCs after approximately 19-hour stimulation, taken from a patient who received antiretroviral therapy. These receptors were obtained from an adult woman with HIV who was CMV-seropositive.

This clone is classed as medium-sized. V is TRBV15 and J is TRBJ1-1; D is unresolved. Per germline, CDR1 LNHNV and CDR2 YYDKDF (reference sequence). Trimming cost V 0 bases and J 8 bases, with 10 bases left between them. The CDR3 extends over 13 amino acids. The CDR3 loop is CATSRDRRIEAFF. In DNA form, the CDR3 reads TGTGCCACCAGCAGAGATCGACGGATAGAAGCTTTCTTT.

CDR3 in DNA: TGTGCCTGGAGTGTACGGAGAGGACCCTCAGATACGCAGTATTTT. Amino acid sequence: CAWSVRRGPSDTQYF. V gene TRBV30 combines with J gene TRBJ2-3, with unresolved D. Germline assignment: CDR1 GTSNPN and CDR2 SVGIG (reference sequence). The CDR3 runs to 15 residues. V shed 0 bases and J shed 4 bases, with 14 bases lying between them.

This chain connects TRBV2 to TRBJ1-1; 8 bases agree with TRBD1. Trimming took 2 bases from V and 9 from J; bases not matched to a gene: 8. This CDR3 region has 14 residues. The germline gives CDR1 SNHLY, CDR2 FYNNEI. CDR3 coding DNA: TGTGCCAGCAGTGAATGGGACAGGCGATCAAAAGCTTTCTTT. Translating gives CASSEWDRRSKAFF.

The chain carries TRBV6-1 and TRBJ2-7; D gene ambiguous. V lost 5 bases and J 4 bases, leaving 15 bases between the germline ends. Per germline, CDR1 MNHNS and CDR2 SASEGT. The CDR3 spans 14 residues. The CDR3 loop reads CASSLSHRQYEQYF. In DNA, the CDR3 is TGTGCCAGCAGTCTCTCTCACCGCCAGTACGAGCAGTACTTC.

V usage is TRBV19 and J usage is TRBJ1-2; D remains unclear. Trimming stripped 1 base from V and 5 bases from J, with 5 bases between. CDR3 length: 12 amino acids. Germline-derived CDR1 and CDR2 are LNHDA and SQIVND (reference sequence). The CDR3 DNA reads TGTGCCAGTAGTATAGTTGGTTATGGCTACACCTTC. It translates to CASSIVGYGYTF. Filled out from reference TRBV19 and TRBJ1-2, the complete variable domain reads DGGITQSPKYLFRKEGQNVTLSCEQNLNHDAMYWYRQDPGQGLRLIYYSQIVNDFQKGDIAEGYSVSREKKESFPLTVTSAQKNPTAFYLCASSIVGYGYTFGSGTRLTVV.

This clone occurred a few times. The V and J genes are TRBV12-3 or TRBV12-4 and TRBJ1-1; D not certain. The CDR3 is made up of 13 amino acids. V was cut by 3 bases and J by 10 bases, with 15 bases left in between. The DNA for the CDR3 is TGTGCCAGCAGTTTTGAGTCGTTAAGTCTAGCTTTCTTT. Its protein product is CASSFESLSLAFF.

The V gene is TRBV5-1, the J gene TRBJ1-2; D unclear. With 0 bases removed from V and 3 bases from J, the gap between germline ends came to 9 bases. Per the germline V gene, CDR1 is SGHRS and CDR2 is YFSETQ. The CDR3 covers 14 residues. CDR3 in DNA: TGCGCCAGCAGCTTGGACCTAGGAGACTATGGCTACACCTTC. Its protein is CASSLDLGDYGYTF.

The chain combines TRBV6-1 with TRBJ2-1, with 8 bases matching TRBD1. The CDR3 length is 16 residues. The V segment lost 0 bases and the J segment 6 bases; nucleotides outside the gene matches: 7. Germline CDR1 MNHNS, CDR2 SASEGT. The CDR3 nucleotides are TGTGCCAGCAGTGAAGCGGTAGGACAGGGAAGCAATGAGCAGTTCTTC. It is translated as CASSEAVGQGSNEQFF.

For the CDR3, the DNA is TGTGCCAGTAGTACGGGCGTTTACTATGGCTACACCTTC. This gives the protein CASSTGVYYGYTF. V gene TRBV19 combines with J gene TRBJ1-2; D remains unclear. This CDR3 spans 13 amino acids. The V end was cut by 4 bases, the J end by 3 bases, with 9 bases between. The germline CDR1 and CDR2 sequences are LNHDA and SQIVND (reference sequence).

The rearrangement links TRBV2 to TRBJ1-1; weak D call: TRBD1 (5 bases). Germline lookup yields CDR1 SNHLY and CDR2 FYNNEI. The CDR3 sequence is 14 residues long. Deletions cut 7 bases from V and 1 base from J, with 13 bases between. The chain's CDR3 is CASNPRTGNTEAFF. For the CDR3, the DNA is TGTGCCAGCAACCCCCGTACAGGGAACACTGAAGCTTTCTTT.

This chain uses TRBV7-9 with TRBJ2-7; 7 bases are a match to TRBD2. This CDR3 is 14 amino acids long. The germline V gene has CDR1 SEHNR and CDR2 FQNEAQ (reference sequence). V gave up 1 base and J gave up 2 bases; unmatched junction bases: 2. In DNA, the CDR3 is TGTGCCAGCAGCTTAGGTGGGGGGGCCTACGAGCAGTACTTC. It is translated as CASSLGGGAYEQYF.

The chain uses TRBV30 and TRBJ1-1; 8 bases match TRBD1. Germline V gives CDR1 GTSNPN, CDR2 SVGIG (reference sequence). CDR3 length equals 16 residues. Unmatched junction bases numbered 12, after V lost 0 bases and J lost 6 bases. CDR3 sequence reads: CAWSVSRDRWGPEAFF. DNA of the CDR3: TGTGCCTGGAGTGTAAGTCGGGACAGGTGGGGACCTGAAGCTTTCTTT. The full variable domain, with the rest looked up from reference TRBV30 and TRBJ1-1, is SQTIHQWPATLVQPVGSPLSLECTVEGTSNPNLYWYRQAAGRGLQLLFYSVGIGQISSEVPQNLSASRPQDRQFILSSKKLLLSDSGFYLCAWSVSRDRWGPEAFFGQGTRLTVV.

The V call is TRBV7-3, the J call TRBJ1-6; TRBD1 matches at 8 bases. Losses at the gene ends were 0 bases for V and 7 bases for J; bases not matched to a gene: 5. Germline values: CDR1 SGHTA, CDR2 FQGTGA. This CDR3 has 16 residues. CDR3 nucleotides: TGTGCCAGCAGCTTAACAGGTGACAGGGGAAATTCACCCCTCCACTTT. Protein: CASSLTGDRGNSPLHF.

Judged by abundance, this clone is medium-sized. The chain joins TRBV3-1 (or the pseudogene TRBV3-2) to TRBJ2-2; D is possibly TRBD2 (7 bases). Trimming removed 7 bases from V and 4 bases from J, with 16 bases in between. This CDR3 is built from 15 residues. Germline V gene lookup returns CDR1 LGHDT and CDR2 YNNKEL (reference sequence). Here the CDR3 DNA reads TGTGCCAGCAACTGGGGGGGCATGAGCACCGGGGAGCTGTTTTTT. Amino acid sequence: CASNWGGMSTGELFF.

This clone is deemed medium-sized. The genes are TRBV18 and TRBJ1-1; 7 bases agree with TRBD1. The length of the CDR3 is 14 residues. V lost 8 bases and J lost 3; bases outside the gene matches: 9. Germline CDR1 KGHSH, CDR2 LQKENI. The CDR3, as DNA: TGTGCCAGCACCCGGACAGGAGAACACACTGAAGCTTTCTTT. It codes for CASTRTGEHTEAFF.

V gene TRBV30 combines with J gene TRBJ1-1; D unclear. From germline, CDR1 is GTSNPN and CDR2 SVGIG (reference sequence). The V gene lost 2 bases and the J gene lost 11 bases, with 15 bases spanning the gap. CDR3 size: 12 residues. The CDR3 loop is CAWSPTQFLAFF. CDR3 DNA sequence: TGTGCCTGGAGTCCGACTCAGTTCCTCGCTTTCTTT.

The chain recombines TRBV11-1 with TRBJ2-3, with 11 bases lining up with TRBD1. Trimming took 6 bases from V and 4 from J; bases not matched to a gene: 3. The CDR3 runs to 14 residues. In germline, CDR1 is SGHAT, CDR2 FQDESV (reference sequence). The CDR3 sequence is CASRKGQGADTQYF. The CDR3 coding sequence is TGTGCCAGCAGAAAGGGACAGGGGGCAGATACGCAGTATTTT.

This clone is categorized as medium-sized. The chain joins TRBV7-8 to TRBJ2-7; TRBD2 matches 11 bases. The CDR3 consists of 15 residues. V lost 3 bases to trimming and J lost 2 bases; unmatched junction nucleotides: 3. The V gene's germline CDR1 is SGHVS and CDR2 FQNEAQ. CDR3 bases: TGTGCCAGCAGCTTGGGACTAGCGGTTACCTACGAGCAGTACTTC. This codes for CASSLGLAVTYEQYF.

The V and J genes are TRBV19 and TRBJ2-3, with 7 nucleotides matching TRBD1. V was pared by 3 bases and J by 4 bases, with 7 bases of the junction left unmatched. This CDR3 is built from 15 residues. Germline V gene sequence: CDR1 LNHDA, CDR2 SQIVND (reference sequence). The CDR3 sequence: CASSMGQLLADTQYF. CDR3 coding DNA: TGTGCCAGTAGTATGGGACAGCTTCTTGCAGATACGCAGTATTTT.

V is TRBV3-1 (or the pseudogene TRBV3-2) and J is TRBJ2-1; no definite D call. Germline V CDR1 and CDR2: LGHDT, YNNKEL (reference sequence). This CDR3 region has 14 residues. Trimming removed 4 bases from V and 5 bases from J, with 12 bases in between. CDR3 sequence reads: CASSLPSFDNEQFF. In DNA, the CDR3 is TGTGCCAGCAGCCTACCCTCTTTTGACAATGAGCAGTTCTTC.

This chain links TRBV5-1 with TRBJ1-3, with TRBD1 matching 8 bases. The germline CDR1 and CDR2 sequences are SGHRS and YFSETQ. CDR3 size: 15 residues. J was trimmed by 1 base and V by 4 bases; bases with no gene match: 4. Here the CDR3 reads CASSPRTGSGNTIYF. CDR3 nucleotides: TGCGCCAGCAGCCCCAGGACAGGGTCTGGAAACACCATATATTTT.

CDR3 protein: CASSQDGGGSGANVLTF. As DNA, the CDR3 is TGCGCCAGCAGCCAAGATGGGGGCGGCTCTGGGGCCAACGTCCTGACTTTC. This rearrangement joins TRBV4-1 to TRBJ2-6; TRBD1 is a possible D gene (6 bases). This CDR3 has 17 amino acids. CDR1 and CDR2 (germline): MGHRA, YSYEKL. V lost 0 bases and J 0 bases, leaving 9 bases between the germline ends.

This chain links TRBV29-1 with TRBJ2-7; TRBD1 matches at 8 bases. The CDR3 consists of 12 residues. V lost 6 bases and J lost 5; bases outside the gene matches: 6. Germline V gives CDR1 SQVTM, CDR2 ANQGSEA. The CDR3 reads CSVRDRSDEQYF. CDR3 DNA sequence: TGCAGCGTCCGGGACAGGTCAGACGAGCAGTACTTC.

This clone qualifies as medium-sized. This rearrangement joins TRBV9 to TRBJ2-3; 8 nucleotides align to TRBD2. The CDR3 spans 15 residues. V shed 0 bases and J 4 bases; nucleotides not matched to a gene: 4. Per the germline V gene, CDR1 is SGDLS and CDR2 is YYNGEE. CDR3 sequence: CASSVGSGGSDTQYF. The CDR3 bases are TGTGCCAGCAGCGTAGGGAGCGGGGGATCAGATACGCAGTATTTT. Based on the CDR3 plus reference TRBV9 and TRBJ2-3, the full variable domain is DSGVTQTPKHLITATGQRVTLRCSPRSGDLSVYWYQQSLDQGLQFLIQYYNGEERAKGNILERFSAQQFPDLHSELNLSSLELGDSALYFCASSVGSGGSDTQYFGPGTRLTVL.

The sample holds a few counts of this clone. The chain is built from TRBV7-9 and TRBJ1-1, with D hard to call. The CDR3 extends over 12 amino acids. Trimming shortened V by 1 base and J by 11 bases, and 11 bases separated the two germline ends. Germline CDR1 reads SEHNR; CDR2 reads FQNEAQ (reference sequence). The CDR3 here is CASSLEGSYAFF. The DNA of the CDR3 is TGTGCCAGCAGCTTAGAAGGGAGCTACGCTTTCTTT.

This chain joins TRBV6-1 and TRBJ1-1; D is uncertain. Germline V gene data show CDR1 as MNHNS and CDR2 as SASEGT. This CDR3 has 15 amino acids. The germline V and J ends were trimmed by 3 bases and 0 bases, with 11 bases remaining between them. In DNA form, the CDR3 reads TGTGCCAGCAGTGATTTGCCACTGGTGAACACTGAAGCTTTCTTT. Translating it yields CASSDLPLVNTEAFF.

This sequence joins TRBV11-1 and TRBJ2-1; 7 nucleotides agree with TRBD2. Germline CDR1 is SGHAT and CDR2 is FQDESV (reference sequence). The CDR3 is 15 amino acids. V shed 5 bases, J shed 4 bases, and the junction held 8 bases outside the gene matches. This CDR3 reads CASSPGGEPYNEQFF. The CDR3 DNA follows: TGTGCCAGCAGCCCTGGGGGGGAACCGTACAATGAGCAGTTCTTC.